These 27 T cell receptor beta chains were sequenced from one sample in a study of T cells in Graves' hyperthyroidism and ophthalmopathy. TCR beta CDR3 regions were amplified from RNA transcripts. TCR CDR3 regions were first amplified by RT-PCR with HTBI primers. MiXCR, applied by TCRdb to the multiplex PCR reads, yields one record per CDR3 protein. The data contain 350,000 or so distinct CDR3 sequences, roughly a sixth of them singletons. Source material: blood. These receptors were obtained from a woman in her thirties with Graves' hyperthyroidism that later progressed to Graves' ophthalmopathy.

V is TRBV9 and J is TRBJ2-5, with unresolved D. The CDR3 contains 13 residues. Germline CDR1 is SGDLS and CDR2 is YYNGEE. The V end lost 4 bases, the J end lost 4 bases, and 11 bases lay between the germline ends. CDR3 loop: CASSTRLLETQYF. CDR3 in DNA: TGTGCCAGCAGCACAAGACTGCTAGAGACCCAGTACTTC.

This clonotype was picked up a small number of times. The chain uses TRBV5-1 and TRBJ2-7, with 12 bases identical to TRBD2. Germline V gene sequence: CDR1 SGHRS, CDR2 YFSETQ. CDR3 length: 14 residues. Trimming took 4 bases from V and 7 from J; bases not matched to a gene: 6. For the CDR3, the DNA is TGCGCCAGCAGCGCTCGACTAGCGGGAGTTGAGCAGTACTTC. Residues: CASSARLAGVEQYF.

This clonotype has at least ten counts. This sequence joins TRBV14 and TRBJ1-2; a possible D gene is TRBD1 (6 bases). The V end was cut by 2 bases, the J end by 2 bases, with 12 bases between. This CDR3 region has 15 residues. Germline V lookup: CDR1 SGHDN, CDR2 FVKESK. This CDR3 is CASSQTTGWNYGYTF. CDR3 sequence (DNA): TGTGCCAGCAGCCAAACGACAGGTTGGAACTATGGCTACACCTTC.

Only a few counts were recorded for this clonotype. The gene calls are TRBV11-2 and TRBJ2-5; D not certain. This CDR3 region has 13 residues. Germline assignment: CDR1 SGHAT and CDR2 FQNNGV. V was pared by 6 bases and J by 2 bases, with 10 bases between. The CDR3 DNA is TGTGCCAGCAGAGAAGAGTTTCAAGAGACCCAGTACTTC. It yields the protein CASREEFQETQYF.

This chain links TRBV20-1 with TRBJ2-1; TRBD1 or TRBD2 may be the D gene (6 bases each). The length of the CDR3 is 13 residues. CDR1 is DFQATT and CDR2 is SNEGSKA in the germline V gene (reference sequence). The V and J ends lost 4 bases and 2 bases respectively, with 9 bases between them. The CDR3 region is CSAMRDTYNEQFF. Written as DNA, the CDR3 is TGCAGTGCTATGCGGGACACCTACAATGAGCAGTTCTTC.

In its sample, this clonotype was seen many times. This chain joins TRBV7-9 and TRBJ2-1, with D uncertain. Germline V gene lookup returns CDR1 SEHNR and CDR2 FQNEAQ (reference sequence). Trimming removed 2 bases at V and 12 bases at J, with 11 bases between. This CDR3 has 12 residues. CDR3 loop: CASSLWVGAQFF. CDR3 sequence (DNA): TGTGCCAGCAGCTTATGGGTGGGTGCGCAGTTCTTC.

This clonotype was counted a few times. The chain combines TRBV20-1 with TRBJ2-1; 8 bases map to TRBD2. With V trimmed by 2 bases and J by 9 bases, 6 bases remained unmatched. CDR1 and CDR2 from the germline V gene are DFQATT and SNEGSKA (reference sequence). The CDR3 extends over 13 amino acids. CDR3 region: CSARSGLASEQFF. CDR3 nucleotides: TGCAGTGCTAGATCTGGACTAGCCAGTGAGCAGTTCTTC.

A few counts support this clonotype. The V and J genes are TRBV20-1 and TRBJ2-5; TRBD1 aligns across 9 bases. Trimming at V came to 5 bases and at J to 6 bases, leaving 10 bases not matched to a gene. Germline V gene lookup returns CDR1 DFQATT and CDR2 SNEGSKA (reference sequence). This CDR3 is 14 amino acids long. The DNA for the CDR3 is TGCAGTGCTGACTCACAGGGGGCGTTGAAGACCCAGTACTTC. Its translation: CSADSQGALKTQYF.

Note on this clonotype: Its ends do not fully match the called genes, so a read error is possible. The chain couples TRBV6-9 to TRBJ2-2, with D perhaps given as TRBD1 or TRBD2 (5 bases each). Germline-derived CDR1 and CDR2 are MNHGY and SVAAGI. The CDR3 is 14 amino acids. The CDR3 loop reads CASSYFQGTGELFF. The CDR3 DNA sequence: TGTGCCAGCAGTTACTTCCAAGGGACCGGGGAGCTGTTTTTC.

This clonotype was counted ten times or more. The chain employs TRBV2 and TRBJ2-5; D is undetermined. CDR1 is SNHLY, CDR2 FYNNEI, per germline. Trimming pared 7 bases from V and 0 bases from J, leaving 3 bases between. The CDR3 contains 11 residues. The CDR3 protein is CASTNQETQYF. CDR3 DNA sequence: TGTGCCAGCACAAACCAAGAGACCCAGTACTTC.

This clonotype was counted many times. The gene calls are TRBV3-1 and TRBJ2-1; 9 bases are shared with TRBD2. Germline V gene lookup returns CDR1 LGHDT and CDR2 YNNKEL (reference sequence). The CDR3 length is 15 residues. Trimming took 0 bases from V and 10 from J; bases not matched to a gene: 7. The CDR3 bases are TGTGCCAGCAGCCAAGACGTGCGGGGGGGCCGGGAGCAGTTCTTC. Translation gives CASSQDVRGGREQFF.

This clonotype was recorded many times. The chain employs TRBV9 and TRBJ2-7, with a possible D match to TRBD1 (5 bases). Trimming shortened V by 3 bases and J by 6 bases, and 10 bases separated the two germline ends. This CDR3 region has 12 residues. CDR1 and CDR2 (germline): SGDLS, YYNGEE. For the CDR3, the DNA is TGTGCCAGCAGCGAAGGGGTAAGCGAGCAGTACTTC. Its protein product is CASSEGVSEQYF.

V and J are TRBV27 and TRBJ2-1; 12 positions match TRBD2. V lost 5 bases and J lost 4; bases outside the gene matches: 6. The CDR3 spans 16 residues. CDR1 is MNHEY and CDR2 is SMNVEV in the germline V gene (reference sequence). In DNA form, the CDR3 reads TGTGCCAGCAGTCCAACTAGCGGGAGGTATTACAATGAGCAGTTCTTC. It specifies CASSPTSGRYYNEQFF.

In its sample, this clonotype was seen many times. V usage is TRBV12-3 or TRBV12-4 and J usage is TRBJ1-2, with D hard to call. Trimming pared 2 bases from V and 3 bases from J, leaving 13 bases between. CDR3 length: 15 amino acids. In DNA, the CDR3 is TGTGCCAGCAGTTTAACCTGGGGTAAGGACTATGGCTACACCTTC. Protein sequence: CASSLTWGKDYGYTF.

In this sample, this clonotype turned up many times. V gene TRBV12-3 or TRBV12-4 combines with J gene TRBJ1-5; D might be TRBD1 (6 bases). The CDR3 sequence is 15 residues long. Trimming removed 0 bases at V and 7 bases at J, with 13 bases between. CDR3 in amino acids: CASSLAQGWEQPQHF. The CDR3 DNA sequence: TGTGCCAGCAGTTTAGCTCAGGGGTGGGAACAGCCCCAGCATTTT.

A remark on this clonotype: At one of its ends the junction is not consistent with the germline gene, which may arise from a read error. The V gene is TRBV4-1, the J gene TRBJ1-3; the D gene is possibly TRBD1 (5 bases). The CDR3 runs 18 residues. CDR1 and CDR2 from the germline V gene are MGHRA and YSYEKL. CDR3 in DNA: TGCGCCAGCAGCCAAGAAGGAACCAGGACAAAAGGAGGAAACACCATGTATTTT. Its translation is CASSQEGTRTKGGNTMYF.

This clonotype was recorded many times. V is TRBV7-8 and J is TRBJ1-2; D is undetermined. The CDR3 covers 14 residues. Trimming took off 1 base at V and 6 bases at J, with 12 bases between the two ends. Germline CDR1 and CDR2: SGHVS and FQNEAQ. CDR3 region: CASSLEIDLNGYTF. The CDR3 DNA reads TGTGCCAGCAGCTTAGAAATAGACCTGAATGGCTACACCTTC.

This chain connects TRBV7-6 to TRBJ2-3; D is undetermined. The germline V gene encodes CDR1 SGHVS and CDR2 FNYEAQ. The CDR3 runs 12 residues. The ends were cut back, 3 bases at V and 5 bases at J, with 6 bases in the middle. The CDR3 DNA is TGTGCCAGCAGCTTCCCGGGAGATACGCAGTATTTT. Translation gives CASSFPGDTQYF.

This chain uses TRBV4-1 with TRBJ2-2; 11 positions match TRBD2. V lost 6 bases and J lost 5; bases outside the gene matches: 2. CDR1 is MGHRA, CDR2 YSYEKL, per germline. The CDR3 sequence is 14 residues long. The CDR3 bases are TGCGCCAGCAGGGTAGCGGGGGGGACCGGGGAGCTGTTTTTT. Protein product: CASRVAGGTGELFF.

This clonotype occurred many times. The CDR3 spells CASSLAGALAFYNEQFF. Written as DNA, the CDR3 is TGTGCCAGCAGCCTGGCCGGGGCCCTAGCCTTCTACAATGAGCAGTTCTTC. The chain joins TRBV7-2 to TRBJ2-1; D is possibly TRBD1 or TRBD2 (5 bases each). CDR1 and CDR2 (germline): SGHTA, FQGNSA. V was shortened by 5 bases and J by 3 bases, with 20 bases between the two germline ends. CDR3 length equals 17 residues.

As to this clonotype: Germline is not matched at one junction end, which may reflect a read error. The chain has TRBV7-6 and TRBJ1-2, with 8 bases that match TRBD1. Germline assignment: CDR1 SGHVS and CDR2 FNYEAQ. This CDR3 has 16 amino acids. CDR3 nucleotides: TGTGCCAGCAGCCAATTCCCCAGGGGGCCGAACTATGGCCACACCTTC. Translated: CASSQFPRGPNYGHTF. The full variable domain, completed using reference TRBV7-6 and TRBJ1-2, is GAGVSQSPRYKVTKRGQDVALRCDPISGHVSLYWYRQALGQGPEFLTYFNYEAQQDKSGLPNDRFSAERPEGSISTLTIQRTEQRDSAMYRCASSQFPRGPNYGHTFGSGTRLTVV.

The CDR3 loop reads CATKGGDRGQLDTEAFF. For the CDR3, the DNA is TGTGCCACCAAAGGGGGGGACAGGGGGCAATTGGACACTGAAGCTTTCTTT. The rearrangement uses TRBV7-9 and TRBJ1-1, with 12 bases identical to TRBD1. The junction had 15 bases not matched to a gene; V was cut back by 10 bases and J by 3 bases. This CDR3 is built from 17 residues. CDR1 is SEHNR and CDR2 is FQNEAQ in the germline V gene (reference sequence). Variable domain in full (rest from reference TRBV7-9 and TRBJ1-1): DTGVSQNPRHKITKRGQNVTFRCDPISEHNRLYWYRQTLGQGPEFLTYFQNEAQLEKSRLLSDRFSAERPKGSFSTLEIQRTEQGDSAMYLCATKGGDRGQLDTEAFFGQGTRLTVV.

This clonotype was counted ten times or more. The rearrangement uses TRBV2 and TRBJ2-1; TRBD1 is a possible D gene (6 bases). Per germline, CDR1 SNHLY and CDR2 FYNNEI. V lost 9 bases to trimming and J lost 1 base, with 10 bases between them. The CDR3 has 13 amino acids. The CDR3 region is CARSGASYNEQFF. DNA for the CDR3: TGTGCCAGATCAGGGGCATCCTACAATGAGCAGTTCTTC.

CDR3 sequence reads: CASSIEGVAGGLFTGELFF. CDR3 sequence (DNA): TGTGCCAGTAGTATAGAAGGGGTAGCGGGGGGACTTTTCACCGGGGAGCTGTTTTTT. V and J are TRBV19 and TRBJ2-2; 10 positions agree with TRBD2. Trimming took 0 bases from V and 4 from J; bases not matched to a gene: 11. CDR3 size: 19 residues. Germline CDR1 reads LNHDA; CDR2 reads SQIVND (reference sequence).

This clonotype was counted once. V is TRBV14 and J is TRBJ2-1, with unresolved D. Per the germline V gene, CDR1 is SGHDN and CDR2 is FVKESK. Trimming stripped 6 bases from V and 5 bases from J, with 11 bases between. The CDR3 runs 13 residues. The chain's CDR3 is CASSRSLNNEQFF. The CDR3, as DNA: TGTGCCAGCAGTAGGTCCCTAAACAATGAGCAGTTCTTC. Complete variable domain (other parts from reference TRBV14 and TRBJ2-1): EAGVTQFPSHSVIEKGQTVTLRCDPISGHDNLYWYRRVMGKEIKFLLHFVKESKQDESGMPNNRFLAERTGGTYSTLKVQPAELEDSGVYFCASSRSLNNEQFFGPGTRLTVL.

This clonotype was found many times. The chain carries TRBV2 and TRBJ1-1, with TRBD1 matching 7 bases. The trim removed 6 bases at V and 4 bases at J, leaving 8 bases unmatched. CDR3 length: 14 residues. Germline CDR1 SNHLY, CDR2 FYNNEI. The CDR3 sequence: CASRRGQTSTEAFF. CDR3 in DNA: TGTGCCAGCAGGCGGGGACAGACGAGCACTGAAGCTTTCTTT. Full variable domain (missing parts from reference TRBV2 and TRBJ1-1): EPEVTQTPSHQVTQMGQEVILRCVPISNHLYFYWYRQILGQKVEFLVSFYNNEISEKSEIFDDQFSVERPDGSNFTLKIRSTKLEDSAMYFCASRRGQTSTEAFFGQGTRLTVV.

Only a few counts were recorded for this clonotype. The chain has TRBV30 and TRBJ2-3; D possibly corresponds to TRBD2 (7 bases). There are 16 residues in the CDR3. CDR1 and CDR2 from the germline V gene are GTSNPN and SVGIG (reference sequence). V lost 2 bases and J 4 bases, leaving 19 bases between the germline ends. The CDR3 DNA follows: TGTGCCTGGAGTTTTGGAGGGGGTGGGAGGGCAGATACGCAGTATTTT. It encodes CAWSFGGGGRADTQYF.